This T cell receptor beta chain stems from a study of blood T cell repertoires in COVID-19. Study as a whole: PBMCs, B-cell-depleted T cells, or T cells were the source of the cDNA or gDNA that made up the material.

Produced via immunoSEQ multiplex PCR; TCRdb's table is partial and in-frame only. The sample includes about 160,000 clones, approximately 79% of them seen just once. The CDR3 extends over 13 amino acids. V lost 5 bases to trimming and J lost 2 bases, with 9 bases between them. The germline V gene has CDR1 SGHTA and CDR2 FQGNSA. Material for sequencing was peripheral blood. This chain links TRBV7-2 with TRBJ2-5; D not certain. This TCR was recovered from a woman in her 40s with COVID-19, enrolled during active disease. CDR3 residues: CASSPRRQETQYF. The CDR3 coding sequence is TGTGCCAGCAGCCCGAGGAGACAAGAGACCCAGTACTTC.